The clone carrying this T cell receptor (beta chain) was observed at least ten times. Antigen unknown. After removal of 7 bases from V and 2 bases from J, the junction contained 3 bases not matched to a gene. Germline-derived CDR1 and CDR2 are SGHRS and YFSETQ. The CDR3 extends over 14 amino acids. This entry comes from a study of CD8 T cells in ankylosing spondylitis. General study findings and limits: Significantly higher representation of disease-linked clones was reported for matched ankylosing spondylitis synovial fluid.

TCRdb re-called the 5' RACE reads with MiXCR, one entry per CDR3 protein. This sample has 200,000 to 250,000 distinct CDR3 sequences, with about 10% found just once. The chain has TRBV5-1 and TRBJ2-7; 13 positions match TRBD2. The origin of this receptor is a male donor with ankylosing spondylitis or in good health (not recorded which). The sequenced sample was blood, either unsorted or a sorted T cell fraction (not recorded which). For the CDR3, the DNA is TGCGCCAGCTCGGGACTAGCGGGGACCTACGAGCAGTACTTC. Residues: CASSGLAGTYEQYF.